This T cell receptor beta chain comes out of a study of shared clonotypes between healthy human individuals. Positively selected for CCR7, the CD45RO-negative cells used as naive CD8 cells excluded terminally differentiated effector memory CD45RA+ cells. V was clipped by 3 bases and J by 7 bases; unmatched bases: 9. The CDR3 runs 16 residues. CDR1 and CDR2 (germline): SGHTA, FQGTGA. About this clone: Its target is unknown.

General study points: Relative to their counterparts shared across all four donors, non-shared clonotypes exhibited diminished generation probabilities. Sampling included only blood; tissue repertoires likely differ. The study generally estimated greater richness for naive than memory subsets.

TCRdb keeps only in-frame clones here, not all; method: immunoSEQ multiplex PCR. The sample includes about 2.1 million clones, just under 95% of them seen just once. V gene TRBV7-3 combines with J gene TRBJ2-1; TRBD2 aligns across 10 bases. The sample was naive CD8+ T cells from PBMCs. This sequence was found in a man aged 18 to 30 in good health. Some clones in this sample may be carry-over from other donors' samples. CDR3: CASSFSSSGSSNEQFF. The CDR3 DNA reads as TGTGCCAGCAGCTTTTCTTCTAGCGGGAGTTCTAATGAGCAGTTCTTC.